This is a list of T cell receptor beta chains from one sample in a study of vaccination and CD4 T cells after COVID-19. TCRdb re-called the PCR reads through MiXCR, storing one row per CDR3 protein. The sample consists of around 4,000 distinct CDR3 sequences, 15% to 20% of them appearing once. Their antigens remain unidentified. Source material: CD4+ T cells from blood, cultured in vitro. These TCRs come from a human donor who had recovered from COVID-19. Each CDR3 is given with its conserved first and last residue. The D gene is left open where the match is weak. Rows may omit the clone size; those that give it use once, few, many or a size class.

16 medium-sized TRBJ1-5 TRBV19 TRBD1 CASSIRARGANQPQHF TGTGCCAGTAGTATAAGGGCCAGGGGGGCCAATCAGCCCCAGCATTTT
17 - TRBJ2-3 TRBV9 TRBD1 CASSVWDRGTAVDTQYF TGTGCCAGCAGCGTTTGGGACAGGGGCACAGCAGTAGATACGCAGTATTTT
16 few TRBJ2-2 TRBV6-1 TRBD2 CASSPGLAGNTGELFF TGTGCCAGCAGCCCCGGACTAGCGGGGAACACCGGGGAGCTGTTTTTT
13 few TRBJ1-6 TRBV12-3/TRBV12-4 - CASRGPGDSPLHF TGTGCCAGCAGAGGACCTGGGGATTCACCCCTCCACTTT
13 large TRBJ1-1 TRBV12-3/TRBV12-4 - CASSAIMNTEAFF TGTGCCAGCAGTGCCATTATGAACACTGAAGCTTTCTTT
15 medium-sized TRBJ1-6 TRBV30 TRBD1 CAWATGGEGSSPLHF TGTGCCTGGGCGACAGGGGGCGAAGGGAGTTCACCCCTCCACTTT
15 - TRBJ1-2 TRBV30 - CAWSASRTANYGYTF TGTGCCTGGAGCGCGAGCCGGACAGCGAACTATGGCTACACCTTC
14 large TRBJ2-7 TRBV6-1 - CASRKAGDHGEQYF TGTGCCAGCAGGAAAGCCGGGGACCACGGCGAGCAGTACTTC
15 - TRBJ1-4 TRBV5-1 - CASRNPGQGNEKLFF TGCGCCAGCAGAAATCCGGGGCAGGGGAATGAAAAACTGTTTTTT
14 few TRBJ1-1 TRBV30 - CAWSGGGSVTEAFF TGTGCCTGGAGCGGGGGGGGAAGCGTCACTGAAGCTTTCTTT
15 once TRBJ2-3 TRBV24-1 - CATSENRGTRDTQYF TGTGCCACCAGTGAAAATAGGGGGACGAGGGATACGCAGTATTTT
17 medium-sized TRBJ1-1 TRBV20-1 TRBD1 CSAPTAKAGTGIAEAFF TGCAGTGCTCCAACAGCCAAGGCTGGGACAGGGATCGCTGAAGCTTTCTTT
15 - TRBJ2-7 TRBV6-1 TRBD1 CASSRQGASSYEQYF TGTGCCAGCAGTCGACAGGGGGCCAGCTCCTACGAGCAGTACTTC
15 medium-sized TRBJ2-5 TRBV5-1 TRBD2 CASSLRGGGEETQYF TGCGCCAGCAGCTTACGTGGGGGAGGGGAAGAGACCCAGTACTTC
13 - TRBJ2-7 TRBV27 TRBD1 CASRGTGNGEQYF TGTGCCAGCAGGGGGACAGGGAATGGCGAGCAGTACTTC
18 - TRBJ2-1 TRBV20-1 TRBD2 CSASPRSASGDFYNEQFF TGCAGTGCTAGCCCCAGATCGGCTAGCGGGGATTTTTACAATGAGCAGTTCTTC
11 - TRBJ2-1 TRBV30 - CAWSVLDEQFF TGTGCCTGGAGTGTATTGGATGAGCAGTTCTTC
15 - TRBJ1-3 TRBV6-1 - CASRTAEDSGNTIYF TGTGCCAGCAGAACCGCCGAGGACTCTGGAAACACCATATATTTT
13 - TRBJ1-1 TRBV5-5 - CASSELTNTEAFF TGTGCCAGCAGCGAACTTACGAACACTGAAGCTTTCTTT
14 - TRBJ1-1 TRBV4-1 - CASSQDRGRDKAFF TGCGCCAGCAGCCAAGATAGGGGGAGGGATAAAGCTTTCTTT
12 few TRBJ1-1 TRBV30 - CAGRRRNTEAFF TGTGCCGGGAGGAGGAGGAACACTGAAGCTTTCTTT
13 few TRBJ1-5 TRBV6-1 - CASRPTENQPQHF TGTGCCAGCAGGCCGACAGAGAATCAGCCCCAGCATTTT
13 - TRBJ2-1 TRBV2 - CASQGRIYNEQFF TGTGCCAGCCAGGGCCGCATCTACAATGAGCAGTTCTTC
17 few TRBJ2-5 TRBV30 - CAWSVHPQGGFQETQYF TGTGCCTGGAGTGTACACCCACAGGGGGGGTTCCAAGAGACCCAGTACTTC
18 once TRBJ2-3 TRBV5-1 - CASSSRDSHPYSTDTQYF TGCGCCAGCAGCTCGCGGGACAGCCACCCGTATAGCACAGATACGCAGTATTTT
16 medium-sized TRBJ1-2 TRBV20-1 - CSARDNRDYIRYGYTF TGCAGTGCTAGAGATAACCGGGACTATATTCGCTATGGCTACACCTTC
15 few TRBJ1-2 TRBV2 - CASPGRSGQIGGYTF TGTGCCAGCCCTGGGCGTTCCGGCCAGATTGGTGGCTACACCTTC
15 few TRBJ1-1 TRBV21-1 - CASSKVSRSNTEAFF TGTGCCAGCAGCAAAGTCTCCAGGTCGAACACTGAAGCTTTCTTT
12 medium-sized TRBJ1-2 TRBV7-2 - CASSSSAGGYTF TGTGCCAGCAGCTCCTCCGCCGGGGGCTACACCTTC
12 - TRBJ2-1 TRBV2 - CASSENFNEQFF TGTGCCAGCAGTGAGAATTTTAATGAGCAGTTCTTC
12 - TRBJ2-1 TRBV28 - CASSLRGYEQFF TGTGCCAGCAGTTTAAGAGGGTATGAGCAGTTCTTC
16 - TRBJ1-2 TRBV5-6 - CASSLSPAGAGIGYTF TGTGCCAGCAGCTTGAGCCCGGCCGGTGCGGGGATTGGCTACACCTTC
15 - TRBJ2-5 TRBV30 - CAWSVGQGDQETQYF TGTGCCTGGAGTGTAGGGCAGGGCGACCAAGAGACCCAGTACTTC
15 - TRBJ2-4 TRBV3-1 - CASSERGQFKNIQYF TGTGCCAGCAGCGAAAGAGGGCAGTTCAAAAACATTCAGTACTTC
14 few TRBJ2-3 TRBV27 - CASGRMGITDTQYF TGTGCCAGCGGTAGAATGGGAATAACAGATACGCAGTATTTT
14 few TRBJ2-7 TRBV20-1 TRBD2 CSARDGGGWDEQYF TGCAGTGCTAGAGATGGGGGGGGGTGGGACGAGCAGTACTTC
15 few TRBJ2-5 TRBV20-1 TRBD2 CSASPTSGGAETQYF TGCAGTGCTAGCCCAACTAGCGGGGGGGCTGAGACCCAGTACTTC
13 few TRBJ2-3 TRBV6-1 - CATEDLFTDTQYF TGTGCCACCGAGGACCTTTTCACAGATACGCAGTATTTT
17 few TRBJ2-2 TRBV3-1 - CASSQDRGRGGDGELFF TGTGCCAGCAGCCAAGATCGGGGCAGGGGGGGAGACGGGGAGCTGTTTTTT
15 few TRBJ1-1 TRBV4-1 - CASSQDRGRGLGAFF TGCGCCAGCAGCCAAGATAGAGGCAGGGGTCTTGGAGCTTTCTTT
16 - TRBJ2-3 TRBV5-1 TRBD2 CASRPLGGGRTDTQYF TGCGCCAGCAGGCCCCTCGGCGGGGGGCGCACAGATACGCAGTATTTT
12 few TRBJ2-3 TRBV6-5 - CASSFSADTQYF TGTGCCAGCAGTTTTAGCGCAGATACGCAGTATTTT
15 few TRBJ1-3 TRBV6-2/TRBV6-3 TRBD1 CASSFTTGPGNTIYF TGTGCCAGCAGTTTCACGACAGGGCCTGGAAACACCATATATTTT
15 few TRBJ1-2 TRBV5-8 TRBD1 CASSLQTGAYYGYTF TGTGCCAGCAGCTTACAGACAGGGGCGTACTATGGCTACACCTTC
13 - TRBJ2-7 TRBV10-3 - CAISTGPSYEQYF TGTGCCATCAGTACCGGGCCCTCCTACGAGCAGTACTTC
12 - TRBJ2-7 TRBV29-1 TRBD1 CSAGTGHYEQYF TGCAGCGCAGGGACAGGACACTACGAGCAGTACTTC
13 - TRBJ1-5 TRBV29-1 - CSVGGGNNQPQHF TGCAGCGTTGGTGGGGGCAACAATCAGCCCCAGCATTTT
12 medium-sized TRBJ1-1 TRBV7-8 - CASSPGDGEAFF TGTGCCAGCAGCCCCGGGGACGGTGAAGCTTTCTTT
13 - TRBJ2-5 TRBV5-1 - CASSLDMPAGQYF TGCGCCAGCAGCTTGGACATGCCAGCGGGCCAGTACTTC
13 - TRBJ2-7 TRBV5-1 TRBD1 CASRMTGGTEQYF TGCGCCAGCAGGATGACAGGGGGGACCGAGCAGTACTTC
16 - TRBJ2-3 TRBV4-1 - CASSQDKGSHTDTQYF TGCGCCAGCAGCCAAGATAAAGGATCCCACACAGATACGCAGTATTTT
15 medium-sized TRBJ1-1 TRBV7-3 - CASSLSRGGNTEAFF TGTGCCAGCAGCCTAAGTCGGGGAGGGAACACTGAAGCTTTCTTT